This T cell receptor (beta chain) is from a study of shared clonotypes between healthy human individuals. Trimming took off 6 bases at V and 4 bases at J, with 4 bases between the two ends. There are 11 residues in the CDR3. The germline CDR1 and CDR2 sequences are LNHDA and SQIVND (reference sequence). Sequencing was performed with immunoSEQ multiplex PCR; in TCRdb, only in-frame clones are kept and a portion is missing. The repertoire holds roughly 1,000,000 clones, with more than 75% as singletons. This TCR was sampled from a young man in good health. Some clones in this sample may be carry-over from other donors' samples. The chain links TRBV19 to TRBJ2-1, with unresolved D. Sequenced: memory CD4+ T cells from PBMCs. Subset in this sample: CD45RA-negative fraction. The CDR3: CASSEYNEQFF. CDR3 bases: TGTGCCAGTAGCGAATACAATGAGCAGTTCTTC.